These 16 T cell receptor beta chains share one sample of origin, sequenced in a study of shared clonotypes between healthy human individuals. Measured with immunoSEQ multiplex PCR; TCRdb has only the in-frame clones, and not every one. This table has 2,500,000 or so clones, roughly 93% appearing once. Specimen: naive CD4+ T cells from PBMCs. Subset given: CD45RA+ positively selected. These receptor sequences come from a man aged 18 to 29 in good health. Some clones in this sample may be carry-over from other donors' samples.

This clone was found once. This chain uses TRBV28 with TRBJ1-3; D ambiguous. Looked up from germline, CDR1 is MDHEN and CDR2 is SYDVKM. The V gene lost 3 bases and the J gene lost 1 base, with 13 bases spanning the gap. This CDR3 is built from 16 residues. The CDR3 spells CASSLVGELSGNTIYF. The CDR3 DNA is TGTGCCAGCAGTTTGGTTGGGGAGTTATCTGGAAACACCATATATTTT.

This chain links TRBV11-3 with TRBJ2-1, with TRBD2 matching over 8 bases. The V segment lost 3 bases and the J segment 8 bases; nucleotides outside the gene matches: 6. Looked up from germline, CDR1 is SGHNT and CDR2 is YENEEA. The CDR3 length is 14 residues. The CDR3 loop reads CASSFSGVWDEQFF. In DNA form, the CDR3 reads TGTGCCAGCAGCTTTAGCGGGGTCTGGGATGAGCAGTTCTTC.

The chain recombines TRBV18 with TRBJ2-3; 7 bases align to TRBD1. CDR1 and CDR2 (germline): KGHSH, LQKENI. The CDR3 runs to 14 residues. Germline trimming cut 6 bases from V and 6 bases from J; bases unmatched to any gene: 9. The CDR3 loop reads CASSQGVFGDTQYF. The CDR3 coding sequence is TGTGCCAGCTCGCAGGGGGTATTTGGTGATACGCAGTATTTT.

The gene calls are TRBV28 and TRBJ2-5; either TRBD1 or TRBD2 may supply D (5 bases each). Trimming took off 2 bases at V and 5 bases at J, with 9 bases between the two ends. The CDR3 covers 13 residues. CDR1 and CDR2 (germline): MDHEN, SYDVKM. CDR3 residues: CASSLGREETQYF. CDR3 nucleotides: TGTGCCAGCAGTTTAGGCAGGGAGGAGACCCAGTACTTC.

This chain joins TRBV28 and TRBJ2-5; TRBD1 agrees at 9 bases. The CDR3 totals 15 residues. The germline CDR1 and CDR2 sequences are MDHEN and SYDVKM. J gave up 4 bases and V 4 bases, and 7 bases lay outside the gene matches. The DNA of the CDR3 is TGTGCCAGCAGTTCGCCACAACAGGGGGCAGAGACCCAGTACTTC. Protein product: CASSSPQQGAETQYF.

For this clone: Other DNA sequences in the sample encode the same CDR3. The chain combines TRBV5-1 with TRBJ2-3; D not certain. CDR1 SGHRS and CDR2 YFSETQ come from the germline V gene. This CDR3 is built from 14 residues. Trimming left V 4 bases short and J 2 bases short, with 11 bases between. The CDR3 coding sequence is TGCGCCAGCAGCCCCGACCGACCCACAGATACGCAGTATTTT. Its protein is CASSPDRPTDTQYF.

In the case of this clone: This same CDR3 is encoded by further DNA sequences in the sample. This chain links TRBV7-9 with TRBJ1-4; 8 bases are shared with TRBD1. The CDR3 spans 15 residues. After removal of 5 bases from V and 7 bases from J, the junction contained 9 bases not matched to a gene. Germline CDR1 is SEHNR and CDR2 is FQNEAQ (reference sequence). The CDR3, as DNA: TGTGCCAGCAGCCCTACAGGGGGGACAGGTGAAAAACTGTTTTTT. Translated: CASSPTGGTGEKLFF.

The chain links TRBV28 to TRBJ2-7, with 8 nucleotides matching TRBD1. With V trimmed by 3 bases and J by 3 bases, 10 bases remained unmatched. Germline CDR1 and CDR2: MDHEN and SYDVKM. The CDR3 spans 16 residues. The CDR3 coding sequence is TGTGCCAGCAGTTTCGAATCAGGGGGCGCCGGCTACGAGCAGTACTTC. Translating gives CASSFESGGAGYEQYF.

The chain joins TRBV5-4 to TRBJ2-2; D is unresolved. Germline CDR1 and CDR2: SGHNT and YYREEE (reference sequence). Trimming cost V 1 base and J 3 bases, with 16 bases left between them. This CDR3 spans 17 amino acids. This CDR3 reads CASSLRFRISDTGELFF. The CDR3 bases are TGTGCCAGCAGCTTGAGATTTAGGATATCGGACACCGGGGAGCTGTTTTTT.

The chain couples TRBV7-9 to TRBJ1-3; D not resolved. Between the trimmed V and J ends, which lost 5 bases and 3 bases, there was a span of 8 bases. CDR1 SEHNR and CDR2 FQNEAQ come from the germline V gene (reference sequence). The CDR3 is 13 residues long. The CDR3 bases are TGTGCCAGCAGCCCCAGCGGTGGAAACACCATATATTTT. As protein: CASSPSGGNTIYF.

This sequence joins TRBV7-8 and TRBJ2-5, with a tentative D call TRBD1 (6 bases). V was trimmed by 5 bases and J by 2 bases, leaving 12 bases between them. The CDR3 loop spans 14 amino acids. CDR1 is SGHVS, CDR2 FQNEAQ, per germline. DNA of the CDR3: TGTGCCAGCAGCCAGGGGACCGCACAAGAGACCCAGTACTTC. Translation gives CASSQGTAQETQYF.

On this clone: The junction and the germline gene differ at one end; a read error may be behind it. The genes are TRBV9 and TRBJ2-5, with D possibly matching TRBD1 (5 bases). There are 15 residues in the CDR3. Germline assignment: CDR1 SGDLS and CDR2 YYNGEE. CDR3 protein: CASSVGVSPQETQYF. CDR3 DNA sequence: TGCGCCAGCAGCGTAGGGGTAAGCCCGCAAGAGACCCAGTACTTC.

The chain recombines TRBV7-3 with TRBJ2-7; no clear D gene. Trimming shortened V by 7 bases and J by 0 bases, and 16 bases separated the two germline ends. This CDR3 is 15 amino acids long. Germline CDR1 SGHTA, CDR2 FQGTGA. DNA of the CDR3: TGTGCCAGCACCTCAACCCCGGGCAGCTCCTACGAGCAGTACTTC. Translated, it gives CASTSTPGSSYEQYF.

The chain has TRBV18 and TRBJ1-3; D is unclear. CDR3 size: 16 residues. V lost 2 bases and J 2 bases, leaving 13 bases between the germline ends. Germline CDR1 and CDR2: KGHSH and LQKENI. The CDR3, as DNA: TGTGCCAGCTCACCAGAAAATGCAGCTACTGGAAACACCATATATTTT. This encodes CASSPENAATGNTIYF.

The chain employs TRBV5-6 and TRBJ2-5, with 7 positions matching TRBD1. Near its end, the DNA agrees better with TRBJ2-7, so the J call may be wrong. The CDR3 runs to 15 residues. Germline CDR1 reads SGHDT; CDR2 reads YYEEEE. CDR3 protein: CASSQSPGQTYEQYF. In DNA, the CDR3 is TGTGCCAGCAGCCAGAGCCCGGGACAGACCTACGAGCAGTACTTC.

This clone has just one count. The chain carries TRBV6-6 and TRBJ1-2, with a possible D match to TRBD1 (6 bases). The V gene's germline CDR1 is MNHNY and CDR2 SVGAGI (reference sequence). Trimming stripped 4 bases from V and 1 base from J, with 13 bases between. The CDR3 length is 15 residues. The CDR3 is CASSFNRAHNYGYTF. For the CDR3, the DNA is TGTGCCAGCAGTTTTAACAGGGCCCATAACTATGGCTACACCTTC.